This paragraph covers one T cell receptor beta chain sequence. The antigen is undetermined. Per sample, roughly 20,000 to 100,000 naive CD8+ cells were sorted. Sequencing used immunoSEQ multiplex PCR; TCRdb keeps in-frame clones, though not all of them. The sample carries roughly 4,000 clones, about 97% recorded once. The data were obtained in a study of naive CD8 T cells in extremely preterm neonates. The study's findings and limits: Preterm neonates had significantly lower iChao1 richness than other age groups.

The receptor's source is a human donor in good health. The sequenced sample was naive CD8+ T cells from blood.

CDR3 region: CASTFQDTLLYEQYF. CDR3 sequence (DNA): TGTGCCAGCACTTTCCAGGACACGCTACTCTACGAGCAGTACTTC. V and J are TRBV6-1 and TRBJ2-7, with TRBD1 as a possible D gene (5 bases). CDR3 length: 15 residues. From germline, CDR1 is MNHNS and CDR2 SASEGT. The V and J ends lost 7 bases and 3 bases respectively, with 19 bases between them.